This T cell receptor (beta chain) was profiled in a study of technical replicates of blood from a few donors. Trimming took 6 bases from V and 9 from J; bases not matched to a gene: 4. The CDR3 is made up of 13 amino acids. Germline V lookup: CDR1 MNHNS, CDR2 SASEGT. Generated by immunoSEQ multiplex PCR, the TCRdb table keeps only in-frame clones and is missing some. The sample lists tens of thousands of clones, 90% to 95% seen once, with 0.37% in the top ten. This sequence was found in a human donor in good health. Some clones in this sample may be carry-over from other donors' samples. The sequenced sample consisted of T cells isolated from PBMCs. The rearrangement joins TRBV6-1 to TRBJ1-6, with 8 bases lining up with TRBD1. As DNA, the CDR3 is TGTGCCAGCAGGATACAGGGGGGTTCACCCCTCCACTTT. It translates to CASRIQGGSPLHF.